The clone carrying this T cell receptor beta chain was counted a single time. The antigen is undetermined. Several immunoSEQ plates held equal portions of the genomic DNA taken from each subset. Data came from immunoSEQ multiplex PCR; TCRdb stores just in-frame clones and leaves some out. Among 2 million to 2.5 million clones listed, less than 95% were seen once. This record comes from a study of shared clonotypes between healthy human individuals. Study findings and constraints: Among non-shared clonotypes, generation probabilities were lower than among those shared by all four donors. The sharing of about 5.3% of naive CD4 clonotypes was seen across a handful of donors.

Unmatched junction bases numbered 9, after V lost 4 bases and J lost 2 bases. CDR3 size: 17 residues. The germline V gene has CDR1 SGHRS and CDR2 YFSETQ. The chain combines TRBV5-1 with TRBJ2-2, with TRBD2 identical over 9 bases. The TCR originated in a man in his late teens or twenties in good health. Some clones in this sample may be carry-over from other donors' samples. Source material: naive CD4+ T cells from PBMCs. Subset denoted: CD45RA+ positively selected. Written as DNA, the CDR3 is TGCGCCAGCAGCCCCTTAAAGACTAGCGGAAACACCGGGGAGCTGTTTTTT. Amino acid sequence: CASSPLKTSGNTGELFF.